The 10 T cell receptor beta chains given below trace back to one sample, sequenced in a study of identifying expanded T cells in peripheral blood. TCRdb's table, derived via immunoSEQ multiplex PCR, lists solely in-frame clones and lacks some. In the table there are some 120,000 clones, roughly 84% of which are singletons. Specimen: blood. Every receptor here comes from a person between 18 and 75 years old in good health.

A single count supports this clone. This chain connects TRBV7-2 to TRBJ1-2; TRBD1 agrees at 10 bases. V dropped 6 bases and J dropped 5; count of bases not matched to a gene: 9. Germline values: CDR1 SGHTA, CDR2 FQGNSA. The CDR3 length is 15 residues. This chain's CDR3 is CASSQTGGWSYGYTF. CDR3 DNA: TGTGCCAGCAGTCAGACAGGGGGCTGGTCATATGGCTACACCTTC. The complete variable domain, with remaining parts taken from reference TRBV7-2 and TRBJ1-2, reads GAGVSQSPSNKVTEKGKDVELRCDPISGHTALYWYRQSLGQGLEFLIYFQGNSAPDKSGLPSDRFSAERTGGSVSTLTIQRTQQEDSAVYLCASSQTGGWSYGYTFGSGTRLTVV.

V usage is TRBV10-3 and J usage is TRBJ1-1; D unclear. Germline V gene data show CDR1 as ENHRY and CDR2 as SYGVKD. The CDR3 has 13 amino acids. V dropped 4 bases and J dropped 5 bases, with 11 bases sitting between them. The CDR3 here is CAISAAERTEAFF. CDR3 nucleotide sequence: TGTGCCATCAGTGCAGCCGAGAGGACTGAAGCTTTCTTT.

The V and J genes are TRBV30 and TRBJ1-2; D possibly corresponds to TRBD1 (5 bases). There are 14 residues in the CDR3. Trimming removed 6 bases from V and 4 bases from J, with 18 bases in between. Germline V CDR1 and CDR2: GTSNPN, SVGIG (reference sequence). This chain's CDR3 is CACDGGDRGYGYTF. The CDR3 DNA reads as TGTGCCTGTGATGGGGGGGATCGGGGCTATGGCTACACCTTC. Complete variable domain (other parts from reference TRBV30 and TRBJ1-2): SQTIHQWPATLVQPVGSPLSLECTVEGTSNPNLYWYRQAAGRGLQLLFYSVGIGQISSEVPQNLSASRPQDRQFILSSKKLLLSDSGFYLCACDGGDRGYGYTFGSGTRLTVV.

The V and J genes are TRBV5-1 and TRBJ1-1; TRBD1 matches 9 bases. Unmatched junction bases numbered 10, after V lost 3 bases and J lost 4 bases. This CDR3 contains 16 residues. Germline V gene lookup returns CDR1 SGHRS and CDR2 YFSETQ. The CDR3 spells CASSSERQGGITEAFF. The CDR3 coding sequence is TGCGCCAGCAGCTCCGAACGACAGGGGGGGATCACTGAAGCTTTCTTT.

The chain joins TRBV19 to TRBJ1-4; a possible D gene is TRBD1 (5 bases). The CDR3 extends over 16 amino acids. Germline CDR1 LNHDA, CDR2 SQIVND (reference sequence). Trimming removed 5 bases at V and 8 bases at J, with 21 bases between. Here the CDR3 reads CASSAGARRYGEKLFF. The CDR3, as DNA: TGTGCCAGTAGTGCCGGGGCGCGGAGGTATGGGGAAAAACTGTTTTTT.

The rearrangement links TRBV6-1 to TRBJ2-7, with TRBD2 as a possible D gene (6 bases). Deletions cut 4 bases from V and 0 bases from J, with 22 bases between. CDR3 length equals 18 residues. The germline CDR1 and CDR2 sequences are MNHNS and SASEGT. The CDR3: CASSAKPLRGWGSYEQYF. In DNA form, the CDR3 reads TGTGCCAGCAGTGCCAAGCCCCTTCGGGGGTGGGGCTCCTACGAGCAGTACTTC.

This clone was observed a handful of times. This sequence joins TRBV2 and TRBJ1-5; no clear D. The CDR3 extends over 15 amino acids. CDR1 is SNHLY, CDR2 FYNNEI, per germline. Trimming shortened V by 2 bases and J by 11 bases, and 19 bases separated the two germline ends. In nucleotides, the CDR3 is TGTGCCAGCAGTGAAAGGCCCGTTTGGGATTCGACCCAGCATTTT. Translated, it gives CASSERPVWDSTQHF.

The chain recombines TRBV27 with TRBJ1-5; maybe TRBD1 (6 bases). The CDR3 spans 17 residues. CDR1 and CDR2 (germline): MNHEY, SMNVEV (reference sequence). Trimming removed 8 bases at V and 1 base at J, with 21 bases between. The CDR3: CASGSNRDYGSNQPQHF. CDR3 bases: TGTGCCAGCGGATCAAACAGGGACTATGGGAGCAATCAGCCCCAGCATTTT.

The chain has TRBV19 and TRBJ2-5; the match to TRBD2 covers 8 bases. V shed 8 bases, J shed 5 bases, and the junction held 13 bases outside the gene matches. In germline, CDR1 is LNHDA, CDR2 SQIVND (reference sequence). The CDR3 spans 15 residues. The CDR3 reads CASRDVSGGRETQYF. The CDR3 bases are TGTGCCAGTCGGGACGTGAGCGGGGGTAGGGAGACCCAGTACTTC.

The chain carries TRBV4-1 and TRBJ2-3; 8 bases agree with TRBD1. The CDR3 runs 17 residues. Losses at the gene ends were 2 bases for V and 3 bases for J; bases not matched to a gene: 10. The germline V gene has CDR1 MGHRA and CDR2 YSYEKL. The CDR3 DNA reads TGCGCCAGCAGCCAAAGATCGACAGGGGTGGAGACAGATACGCAGTATTTT. It encodes CASSQRSTGVETDTQYF.